These 2 T cell receptor beta chains share one sample of origin, sequenced in a study of T cell responses to AZD1222 COVID-19 vaccine. Generated by immunoSEQ multiplex PCR, the TCRdb table keeps only in-frame clones and is missing some. The table shows 120,000 or so clones, with 75% to 90% occurring only once. This specimen was peripheral blood, taken on day 0 of AZD1222 vaccination. The receptors come from an adult in good health.

The chain recombines TRBV6-1 with TRBJ1-5; possibly TRBD1 for D (6 bases). V dropped 3 bases and J dropped 1 base, with 13 bases sitting between them. Germline CDR1 is MNHNS and CDR2 is SASEGT. The CDR3 totals 16 residues. In nucleotides, the CDR3 is TGTGCCAGCAGTGAGTACAGGGCCCTCAGCAATCAGCCCCAGCATTTT. This codes for CASSEYRALSNQPQHF.

The chain combines TRBV28 with TRBJ1-5, with a weak D call TRBD1 (6 bases). From germline, CDR1 is MDHEN and CDR2 SYDVKM. This CDR3 region has 14 residues. The V gene lost 5 bases and the J gene lost 1 base, with 9 bases spanning the gap. CDR3 in DNA: TGTGCCAGCAGTCGGGACAACAGCAATCAGCCCCAGCATTTT. The encoded protein is CASSRDNSNQPQHF.